Below, 8 T cell receptor beta chains from the same sample are listed, as sequenced in a study of early T cells in non-severe SARS-CoV-2 infection (dated by TCRdb to the early 2020s). Library creation used 5' RACE. Sequencing instrument: NextSeq 500. TCRdb ran its own pipeline on the public reads, namely fastp trimming at Q25 and MiXCR clone calling, and kept in-frame beta chains. Rows matching on CDR3 protein sequence are summarized as one entry with the most common DNA and genes. The sample profile shows some 80,000 distinct CDR3 sequences; around 12% of them were found once. Around 3.6% of the sample is in the top ten clones. Sequencing was carried out using whole blood. Receptors originate from an adult who was a healthcare worker with PCR-confirmed SARS-CoV-2 infection or an uninfected control (not recorded which).

This clonotype was seen only a few times. The genes are TRBV30 and TRBJ2-1; D unresolved. The length of the CDR3 is 11 residues. The V gene's germline CDR1 is GTSNPN and CDR2 SVGIG (reference sequence). V dropped 0 bases and J dropped 6 bases, with 3 bases sitting between them. The CDR3 nucleotides are TGTGCCTGGAGTGTAGCCAATGAGCAGTTCTTC. Amino acid sequence: CAWSVANEQFF.

This clonotype was seen at least ten times. The J gene is TRBJ2-4, the V gene TRBV28; D not resolved. This CDR3 has 12 amino acids. CDR1 and CDR2 (germline): MDHEN, SYDVKM. Trimming removed 6 bases at V and 6 bases at J, with 9 bases between. Here the CDR3 reads CASSSPSNIQYF. For the CDR3, the DNA is TGTGCCAGCAGCTCCCCATCAAACATTCAGTACTTC.

The V and J genes are TRBV29-1 and TRBJ1-3; 7 nucleotides match TRBD1. The CDR3 length is 13 residues. J gave up 0 bases and V 6 bases, and 2 bases lay outside the gene matches. CDR1 and CDR2 from the germline V gene are SQVTM and ANQGSEA. Here the CDR3 DNA reads TGCAGCGTGACAGGGTTCTCTGGAAACACCATATATTTT. Amino acid sequence: CSVTGFSGNTIYF.

This clonotype was seen only a few times. The CDR3 loop is CASSPGRTADTQYF. The CDR3, as DNA: TGTGCCAGCTCTCCAGGCCGGACAGCAGATACGCAGTATTTT. This chain links TRBV18 with TRBJ2-3, with TRBD1 as a possible D gene (6 bases). Germline V lookup: CDR1 KGHSH, CDR2 LQKENI. V lost 6 bases, J lost 4 bases, and 14 bases lay in between. The CDR3 has 14 amino acids.

The rearrangement uses TRBV29-1 and TRBJ2-3; 8 bases line up with TRBD1. With V trimmed by 4 bases and J by 6 bases, 3 bases remained unmatched. Germline V lookup: CDR1 SQVTM, CDR2 ANQGSEA. The CDR3 has 12 amino acids. This CDR3 is CSVAGGDDTQYF. The CDR3 DNA reads TGCAGCGTTGCAGGGGGCGATGATACGCAGTATTTT.

The chain joins TRBV10-2 to TRBJ2-7; D is unclear. Germline values: CDR1 WSHSY, CDR2 SAAADI. The CDR3 extends over 13 amino acids. Between the trimmed V and J ends, which lost 5 bases and 4 bases, there was a span of 12 bases. The CDR3 sequence: CASSLSLRYEQYF. DNA for the CDR3: TGCGCCAGCAGTCTCAGTTTGAGGTACGAGCAGTACTTC.

This clonotype was seen more than once but under ten times. The rearrangement uses TRBV2 and TRBJ2-7, with no clear D. The germline V gene has CDR1 SNHLY and CDR2 FYNNEI. The CDR3 covers 13 residues. V shed 4 bases and J shed 2 bases, with 9 bases lying between them. CDR3 residues: CASSGITPYEQYF. Written as DNA, the CDR3 is TGTGCCAGCAGTGGGATTACTCCCTACGAGCAGTACTTC.

There are a few counts of this clonotype. The chain combines TRBV5-1 with TRBJ2-2, with D maybe TRBD1 (6 bases). V was shortened by 3 bases and J by 4 bases, with 13 bases between the two germline ends. The CDR3 spans 15 residues. From germline, CDR1 is SGHRS and CDR2 YFSETQ. Here the CDR3 DNA reads TGCGCCAGCAGCTCCCCCGGGACACCCACCGGGGAGCTGTTTTTT. Translated, it gives CASSSPGTPTGELFF.